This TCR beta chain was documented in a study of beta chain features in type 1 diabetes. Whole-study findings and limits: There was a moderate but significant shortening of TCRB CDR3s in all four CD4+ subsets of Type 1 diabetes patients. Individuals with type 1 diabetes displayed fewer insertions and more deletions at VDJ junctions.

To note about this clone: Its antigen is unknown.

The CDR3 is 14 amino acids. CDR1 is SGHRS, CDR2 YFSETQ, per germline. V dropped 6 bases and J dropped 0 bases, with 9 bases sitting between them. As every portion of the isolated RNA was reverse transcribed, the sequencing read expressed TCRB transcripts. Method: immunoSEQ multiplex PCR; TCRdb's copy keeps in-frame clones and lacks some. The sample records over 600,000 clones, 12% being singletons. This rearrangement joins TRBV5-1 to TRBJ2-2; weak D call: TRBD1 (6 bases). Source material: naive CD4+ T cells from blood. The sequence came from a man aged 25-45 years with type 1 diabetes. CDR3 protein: CASKGTTNTGELFF. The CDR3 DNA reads TGCGCCAGCAAAGGGACAACGAACACCGGGGAGCTGTTTTTT.